This TCR beta chain came from a study of molecular identifiers for immune sequencing clone quantification. Overall study results and limits: Effector cells kept over 99% of their molecules in clones above 20 RNA copies, while naive cells kept under 1% there. A shared barcode on identical TCR molecules could lead to underestimated sizes for highly expanded clones.

Libraries of naive CD8 cells were prepared from roughly 18,000 to 920,000 sorted cells using 10%, 30% or 50% RNA. As CD8+CD4-CCR7+CD45RA+ cells, naive CD8 T cells were sorted. Comment on this clonotype: Its antigen is currently unknown. The junction departs from germline at one end; a sequencing error may be responsible.

The CDR3 is 15 residues long. Looked up from germline, CDR1 is MNHEY and CDR2 is SVGAGI. In TCRdb, the PCR reads were re-called with MiXCR into one record per CDR3 protein. Here the sample spans about 640,000 distinct CDR3 sequences, about 20% being singletons. The receptor comes from a human donor in good health. Some libraries in this study had Jurkat cell RNA spiked in. The V call is TRBV6-5, the J call TRBJ1-5; 8 bases agree with TRBD1. The material sequenced was naive CD8+ T cells from blood, with Jurkat cell RNA spiked in. The subset was: FACS-sorted CD8+CD4-CCR7+CD45RA+ naive T cells. Here the CDR3 reads CAGSYGQGGNQPQHF. The CDR3 region has the DNA TGTGCCGGCAGTTACGGACAGGGCGGCAATCAGCCCCAGCATTTT.